This is a list of T cell receptor beta chains from one sample in a study of neoadjuvant anti-PD-1 for oral cavity cancer. The method was immunoSEQ multiplex PCR; TCRdb's version includes in-frame clones alone and lacks a portion of them. The data contain 5,500 to 7,000 clones, 50% to 65% of them singletons. The source material was tumor tissue, sampled after nivolumab (anti-PD-1) treatment. These TCRs come from a person aged 35 to 85 with oral cavity squamous cell carcinoma. Each CDR3 is given with its conserved first and last residue. A D gene is named only where the DNA matches it firmly. Clone size is given for some rows only: seen once, a few or many times, or a class if the clone is expanded.

abundance	d_gene	v_gene	j_gene	CDR3nt	CDR3aa
.	.	TRBV27	TRBJ1-1	TGTGCCAGCAGTTCCCCAGGGTTGAACACTGAAGCTTTCTTT	CASSSPGLNTEAFF
.	.	TRBV5-1	TRBJ2-1	TGCGCCAGCAGCTTAGGGGGCAATGAGCAGTTCTTC	CASSLGGNEQFF
few	.	TRBV5-1	TRBJ2-2	TGCGCCAGCAGCTCGAGGGGCGGGGAGCTGTTTTTT	CASSSRGGELFF
.	.	TRBV11-3	TRBJ2-1	TGTGCCAGCAGCTTATCACGGGCGAGACCCTACAATGAGCAGTTCTTC	CASSLSRARPYNEQFF
.	TRBD1	TRBV9	TRBJ1-4	TGTGCCAGCAGCGTTCGACAGGGAGTAACTAATGAAAAACTGTTTTTT	CASSVRQGVTNEKLFF
.	.	TRBV11-2	TRBJ2-3	TGTGCCAGCAGCTTAACAGATACGCAGTATTTT	CASSLTDTQYF
.	TRBD1	TRBV19	TRBJ1-2	TGTGCCAGTAGGGTAACGCGGACAGGGGCCTATGGCTACACCTTC	CASRVTRTGAYGYTF
.	.	TRBV7-9	TRBJ2-2	TGTGCCAGCAGCTTAGCTAGCACCGGGGAGCTGTTTTTT	CASSLASTGELFF
.	.	TRBV7-9	TRBJ2-1	TGTGCCAGCAGCTTAGGGACGGGTTTCTCCTACAATGAGCAGTTCTTC	CASSLGTGFSYNEQFF
few	.	TRBV15	TRBJ1-2	TGTGCCACCAGCGCTTCCAGGGACTATGGCTACACCTTC	CATSASRDYGYTF
.	TRBD1	TRBV28	TRBJ1-1	TGTGCCAGCAGTAGTTATGGGGACAGGGGGAACACTGAAGCTTTCTTT	CASSSYGDRGNTEAFF
.	TRBD2	TRBV19	TRBJ2-5	TGTGCCAGTAGTATCCTGAGCGGGGGGGTTCAAGAGACCCAGTACTTC	CASSILSGGVQETQYF
.	.	TRBV21-1	TRBJ2-1	TGTGCCAGCAGCAGCAGGGGGCGCGTGAAGGATGAGCAGTTCTTC	CASSSRGRVKDEQFF
.	.	TRBV18	TRBJ1-1	TGTGCCAGCTCACCACTGGGACGTAACACTGAAGCTTTCTTT	CASSPLGRNTEAFF
.	.	TRBV7-9	TRBJ2-6	TGTGCCAGCAGCCCCAGGGGCGGGGCCAACGTCCTGACTTTC	CASSPRGGANVLTF
.	.	TRBV6-5	TRBJ1-2	TGTGCCAGCAGGACTACAGAGAACTATGGCTACACCTTC	CASRTTENYGYTF
.	.	TRBV5-6	TRBJ1-6	TGTGCCAGCAGCTTGGCAAGGGGCGTGTATTCACCCCTCCACTTT	CASSLARGVYSPLHF
.	.	TRBV5-1	TRBJ1-1	TGCGCCAGCAGCTTGGGCCGGGGCACTGAAGCTTTCTTT	CASSLGRGTEAFF
.	TRBD1	TRBV27	TRBJ1-1	TGTGCCAGCAGTTTTATGGTAGGGACAGGGGTCACTGAAGCTTTCTTT	CASSFMVGTGVTEAFF
.	.	TRBV6-5	TRBJ1-1	TGTGCCAGCAGTTACTCGGCGGCCTCAGGGCAGCATGAAGCTTTCTTT	CASSYSAASGQHEAFF
.	TRBD1	TRBV7-3	TRBJ2-1	TGTGCCAGCAGCTCTTGGACAGGGGGTAGTGAGCAGTTCTTC	CASSSWTGGSEQFF
.	TRBD2	TRBV6-1	TRBJ2-1	TGTGCCAGCAGTGAGGTAGCGGGTACCTACAATGAGCAGTTCTTC	CASSEVAGTYNEQFF
few	.	TRBV19	TRBJ1-1	TGTGCCAGTAGTCCCCCGCGAGTCCTGAACACTGAAGCTTTCTTT	CASSPPRVLNTEAFF
.	.	TRBV7-9	TRBJ2-5	TGTGCCAGCAGCTCGTCAGAGACCCAGTACTTC	CASSSSETQYF
few	.	TRBV7-2	TRBJ2-7	TGTGCCAGCAGCTCGTCTAGGTACGAGCAGTACTTC	CASSSSRYEQYF
few	TRBD2	TRBV5-4	TRBJ2-5	TGTGCCAGCAGCTCTGGACTAGCGGGGGGGCGGTACCAAGAGACCCAGTACTTC	CASSSGLAGGRYQETQYF
few	.	TRBV5-4	TRBJ1-1	TGTGCCAGCACCCCCAGGGGACGAAACACTGAAGCTTTCTTT	CASTPRGRNTEAFF
.	.	TRBV28	TRBJ2-1	TGTGCCAGCAGTTTAGGAAGAGGGCCCTTGGGGGATGAGCAGTTCTTC	CASSLGRGPLGDEQFF
.	TRBD2	TRBV14	TRBJ2-2	TGTGCCAGCAGCCTTAGCGGGGGGTCCACCGGGGAGCTGTTTTTT	CASSLSGGSTGELFF
.	.	TRBV6-6	TRBJ1-4	TGTGCCAGCAGTTGGCCTGAAGGGAGGACTAATGAAAAACTGTTTTTT	CASSWPEGRTNEKLFF
.	TRBD1	TRBV5-1	TRBJ1-2	TGCGCCAGCAGCACCCTGACAGGGGGGCTTTATGGCTACACCTTC	CASSTLTGGLYGYTF
.	.	TRBV2	TRBJ2-1	TGTGCCAGTACTTCCGGGGGCTACAATGAGCAGTTCTTC	CASTSGGYNEQFF
.	.	TRBV5-1	TRBJ1-1	TGCGCCAGCAGCTTGGGGGGGCGGAACACTGAAGCTTTCTTT	CASSLGGRNTEAFF
.	.	TRBV2	TRBJ2-1	TGTGCCAGCAGTGTCTGGGAGTATGAGCAGTTCTTC	CASSVWEYEQFF
.	TRBD2	TRBV30	TRBJ2-5	TGTGCCTGGAGTCGCCGGGAGGGAGAGACCCAGTACTTC	CAWSRREGETQYF
.	.	TRBV7-2	TRBJ2-3	TGTGCCAGCAGCTTAACGGGGCGAGGGGATACGCAGTATTTT	CASSLTGRGDTQYF
.	.	TRBV9	TRBJ1-1	TGTGCCAGCAGCGTAGTCGGAGGGGAGACTGAAGCTTTCTTT	CASSVVGGETEAFF
.	.	TRBV6-5	TRBJ2-4	TGTGCCAGCAGTTCCCGGCTCTTAACGGCCAAAAACATTCAGTACTTC	CASSSRLLTAKNIQYF
once	.	TRBV28	TRBJ2-1	TGTGCCAGCAGTTTAGGGACTTTTTACAATGAGCAGTTCTTC	CASSLGTFYNEQFF
.	TRBD1	TRBV7-7	TRBJ2-5	TGTGCCAGCAGCCGGGACAGGATTGCGGAGACCCAGTACTTC	CASSRDRIAETQYF
.	.	TRBV2	TRBJ2-3	TGTGCCAGCAGTGAAGCGGGGGTGGCTGCAGATACGCAGTATTTT	CASSEAGVAADTQYF
few	TRBD1	TRBV6-1	TRBJ1-5	TGTGCCAGCAGCCCCGGGACAGGGAGTCAGCCCCAGCATTTT	CASSPGTGSQPQHF
.	TRBD1	TRBV28	TRBJ1-2	TGTGCCAGCAGTTCAGGGGGCTACGACTATGGCTACACCTTC	CASSSGGYDYGYTF
.	TRBD1	TRBV6-1	TRBJ2-3	TGTGCCAGCAGTGAAGGCAGGGCGACAGGGGGAAGGACAGATACGCAGTATTTT	CASSEGRATGGRTDTQYF
.	.	TRBV5-1	TRBJ1-4	TGCGCCAGCAGCGGGGGCGATAATGAAAAACTGTTTTTT	CASSGGDNEKLFF
.	.	TRBV6-1	TRBJ2-7	TGTGCCTCCCGAGGCATTGGAGGGGACGAGCAGTACTTC	CASRGIGGDEQYF
.	.	TRBV5-6	TRBJ1-2	TGTGCCAGCAGCTTGTGGGAGTCGAACTATGGCTACACCTTC	CASSLWESNYGYTF
.	.	TRBV28	TRBJ2-2	TGTGTTACGGGACAAACGAACACCGGGGAGCTGTTTTTT	CVTGQTNTGELFF
.	TRBD1	TRBV19	TRBJ1-1	TGTGCCACCTCTCACCCCGAGACAGGGGGAACTGAAGCTTTCTTT	CATSHPETGGTEAFF
.	TRBD2	TRBV18	TRBJ2-5	TGTGCCAGCACCACGGGGAGGGAAGAGACCCAGTACTTC	CASTTGREETQYF
.	.	TRBV6-5	TRBJ1-2	TGTGCCAGCAGCCGCCAGGGTGGACCCTATGGCTACACCTTC	CASSRQGGPYGYTF
.	.	TRBV7-2	TRBJ2-3	TGTGCCTCCGAGGTGGCGGACTCTAGCACAGATACGCAGTATTTT	CASEVADSSTDTQYF
few	.	TRBV15	TRBJ2-7	TGTGCCACCAGCAGAGATCAGGGGTGGTACGAGCAGTACTTC	CATSRDQGWYEQYF
.	.	TRBV11-1	TRBJ2-5	TGTGCCAGCAGCTTAGGACTAGAAGAGACCCAGTACTTC	CASSLGLEETQYF